This TCR beta chain stems from a study of OX40 agonist ivuxolimab in advanced cancers. Study summary: Mean age approximately 59 years, range about 20 to 90; about 85% male. Among those treated, three patients had partial responses, one with hepatocellular carcinoma and two with cutaneous melanoma.

Generated by immunoSEQ multiplex PCR, the TCRdb table keeps only in-frame clones and is missing some. The table lists roughly 65,000 clones, 85% to 90% of them singletons. Baseline was the first blood sampling point, followed by cycle 4 day 1 and cycle 7 day 1. The TCR comes from an adult with an advanced solid tumor such as melanoma, head and neck, liver or kidney cancer. The sample in question was CD4+ or CD8+ T cells sorted from blood, obtained in a trial of the OX40 agonist ivuxolimab.

CDR3 region: CASSLGFNNEKLFF. The CDR3 DNA follows: TGTGCCAGCAGCTTAGGGTTTAATAATGAAAAACTGTTTTTT. This chain connects TRBV5-4 to TRBJ1-4; D uncertain. CDR3 length: 14 residues. Germline V CDR1 and CDR2: SGHNT, YYREEE (reference sequence). V was shortened by 2 bases and J by 4 bases, with 9 bases between the two germline ends.